This T cell receptor beta chain was sequenced during a study of CD8 T cells in Susac syndrome. At the level of the study: At the time of blood draw, patients with Susac syndrome were therapy-naive, receiving corticosteroids, or receiving intravenous immunoglobulin alone. Whole-study results and caveats: The CD4+ T cell repertoire of patients with Susac syndrome showed no detectable clonal expansion.

After extraction with the RNeasy kit, about 0.45 to 1 ug of the RNA was reverse transcribed using random hexamers. The amplification used immunoSEQ multiplex PCR on TCR beta CDR3; it spanned 54 Vbeta and 13 Jbeta. Via MiXCR, TCRdb re-called the immunoSEQ multiplex PCR reads, giving one row per CDR3 protein. The table lists around 170,000 distinct CDR3 sequences, 90% to 97% of them singletons, with around 0.092% in the top ten. CDR3 length: 13 residues. Germline V gene sequence: CDR1 MNHNY, CDR2 SVGAGI (reference sequence). Trimming cost V 7 bases and J 7 bases, with 17 bases left between them. Of note for this clonotype: The antigen is not known.

Sequenced: CD4+ T cells from PBMCs. The chain couples TRBV6-6 to TRBJ2-7; the D gene is possibly TRBD2 (6 bases). This TCR was recovered from a human donor with Susac syndrome. CDR3 sequence reads: CASTRDSGMEQYF. CDR3 DNA: TGTGCCAGCACCCGGGATAGCGGCATGGAGCAGTACTTC.